The present TCR beta chain was sequenced within a study of regulatory T cells in long-lasting Graves disease. Study-wide findings and caveats: Relative to new patients (around 1,000), persistent patients exhibited greater sharing of public clonotypes (approximately 3,000).

Time point denoted: newly diagnosed GD, antithyroid drugs for less than 3 months. PBMC RNA was the source of the TCR library. The germline V gene has CDR1 LNHDA and CDR2 SQIVND (reference sequence). This CDR3 contains 16 residues. Library construction for TCR beta used iRepertoire HTBI primers and Arm-PCR of CDR3 regions. TCRdb re-analysed the multiplex PCR reads in MiXCR, keeping a single row per CDR3 protein. Of 250,000 to 300,000 distinct CDR3 sequences detected, 18% appear once; the ten largest clones hold approximately 14%. Note on this clonotype: Its antigen is not known. At one of its ends the junction is not consistent with the germline gene, which may arise from a read error.

These data also formed part of another study, on T cells in Graves' hyperthyroidism and ophthalmopathy.

The receptor was derived from a woman in her 30s with Graves disease. The sequences come from peripheral blood mononuclear cells (PBMCs), collected at new diagnosis, from a patient treated with antithyroid drugs. The genes are TRBV19 and TRBJ2-1; 12 bases line up with TRBD2. CDR3 region: CASSIVGLAGPKGQFF. Here the CDR3 DNA reads TGCGCCAGTAGTATAGTGGGACTAGCGGGCCCGAAGGGGCAGTTCTTC.